Following are 18 T cell receptor beta chains from one sample sequenced in a study of CD8+ T cells in alopecia areata. Treatment defined: oral pan-JAK inhibitor, 5-10 mg twice daily. cDNA prepared by RNA extraction and subsequent reverse transcription served as the template for sequencing. The method was immunoSEQ multiplex PCR; TCRdb's version includes in-frame clones alone and lacks a portion of them. The data hold 200,000 or so clones, with 58% observed a single time. The sequenced sample was CD4+ T cells sorted from blood, obtained at week 24, from a patient treated with tofacitinib. The receptors were sampled from a human donor with alopecia areata.

The chain combines TRBV7-2 with TRBJ1-1; D may be TRBD1 (5 bases). Trimming took off 4 bases at V and 0 bases at J, with 18 bases between the two ends. The V gene's germline CDR1 is SGHTA and CDR2 FQGNSA. The CDR3 consists of 17 residues. The CDR3 region is CASSSVQGSVMNTEAFF. CDR3 in DNA: TGTGCCAGCAGCTCCGTCCAGGGAAGTGTTATGAACACTGAAGCTTTCTTT.

V is TRBV6-5 and J is TRBJ2-7, with 9 bases fitting TRBD1. CDR1 MNHEY and CDR2 SVGAGI come from the germline V gene. Trimming cost V 0 bases and J 2 bases; bases outside gene matches: 2. This CDR3 region has 15 residues. The CDR3 DNA sequence: TGTGCCAGCAGTTACTCGACAGGGGGGACCTACGAGCAGTACTTC. Residues: CASSYSTGGTYEQYF.

V usage is TRBV7-9 and J usage is TRBJ2-3, with D uncertain. Germline CDR1 SEHNR, CDR2 FQNEAQ (reference sequence). The CDR3 is 12 residues long. V gave up 0 bases and J gave up 4 bases, with 2 bases separating them. The CDR3 loop is CASSLAPDTQYF. The CDR3 DNA reads TGTGCCAGCAGCTTAGCGCCAGATACGCAGTATTTT.

The chain has TRBV12-2 and TRBJ2-5. TRBV12-2 is classified as a pseudogene. This CDR3 spans 17 amino acids. CDR3 nucleotide sequence: TGTGCAAGTCGCCCCCGTCACATGTGGAAGAATGAAGAGACCCAGTACTTC. Translation: CASRPRHMWKNEETQYF.

This sequence joins TRBV9 and TRBJ2-2; D is ambiguous. Trimming left V 4 bases short and J 1 base short, with 11 bases between. This CDR3 has 15 residues. In germline, CDR1 is SGDLS, CDR2 YYNGEE. CDR3 sequence (DNA): TGTGCCAGCAGCATTTCGACCGAGAACACCGGGGAGCTGTTTTTT. Its protein product is CASSISTENTGELFF.

This clone was found many times. This chain connects TRBV2 to TRBJ2-2; 9 nucleotides agree with TRBD1. This CDR3 is 15 amino acids long. Germline-derived CDR1 and CDR2 are SNHLY and FYNNEI. J was trimmed by 7 bases and V by 4 bases; bases with no gene match: 7. The CDR3 DNA reads TGTGCCAGCAGTGGACAGGGGGTCGCGGGCGGGGAGCTGTTTTTT. It yields the protein CASSGQGVAGGELFF.

The chain combines TRBV9 with TRBJ2-5; D perhaps matches TRBD2 (5 bases). From germline, CDR1 is SGDLS and CDR2 YYNGEE. This CDR3 has 13 residues. The V and J ends lost 0 bases and 5 bases respectively, with 8 bases between them. CDR3: CASSVGGRETQYF. Here the CDR3 DNA reads TGTGCCAGCAGCGTAGGAGGGCGTGAGACCCAGTACTTC.

The rearrangement uses TRBV9 and TRBJ1-2, with D unresolved. Trimming stripped 3 bases from V and 8 bases from J, with 17 bases between. The CDR3 is 14 amino acids. CDR1 and CDR2 from the germline V gene are SGDLS and YYNGEE. Here the CDR3 DNA reads TGTGCCAGCAGCGACCCGGAGGAAACGGGAGGCTACACCTTC. Translated, it gives CASSDPEETGGYTF.

This clone was seen only once. The chain carries TRBV18 and TRBJ2-7; the D gene is possibly TRBD2 (6 bases). This CDR3 comprises 13 residues. Trimming cost V 2 bases and J 6 bases, with 11 bases left between them. CDR1 and CDR2 (germline): KGHSH, LQKENI. This CDR3 reads CASSPTGVGEQYF. The CDR3 DNA sequence: TGTGCCAGCTCACCAACGGGGGTTGGCGAGCAGTACTTC.

The rearrangement joins TRBV15 to TRBJ1-5; D is undetermined. Germline V lookup: CDR1 LNHNV, CDR2 YYDKDF (reference sequence). The CDR3 is made up of 16 amino acids. Trimming cost V 4 bases and J 0 bases, with 13 bases left between them. Here the CDR3 reads CATSTQDRVSNQPQHF. The CDR3, as DNA: TGTGCCACCAGCACTCAGGACCGCGTTAGCAATCAGCCCCAGCATTTT.

J is TRBJ2-1 and V is TRBV5-1, with no clear D. This CDR3 is built from 14 residues. Germline CDR1 is SGHRS and CDR2 is YFSETQ. Trimming removed 1 base from V and 2 bases from J, with 7 bases in between. The CDR3 nucleotides read TGCGCCAGCAGCTTGTTGGCAGCCTACAATGAGCAGTTCTTC. This sequence encodes CASSLLAAYNEQFF.

The chain has TRBV30 and TRBJ2-7, with D possibly TRBD1 on 6 matching bases. Per the germline V gene, CDR1 is GTSNPN and CDR2 is SVGIG (reference sequence). Trimming removed 7 bases at V and 2 bases at J, with 15 bases between. CDR3 length equals 13 residues. DNA for the CDR3: TGTGCCTCGGAGTACTGGGACACCTACGAGCAGTACTTC. It translates to CASEYWDTYEQYF.

V and J are TRBV15 and TRBJ2-5; D is ambiguous. This CDR3 is 13 amino acids long. The germline gives CDR1 LNHNV, CDR2 YYDKDF (reference sequence). Trimming cost V 4 bases and J 0 bases, with 6 bases left between them. CDR3 residues: CATSIRYQETQYF. CDR3 nucleotide sequence: TGTGCCACCAGCATCCGGTACCAAGAGACCCAGTACTTC.

This sequence joins TRBV5-1 and TRBJ1-6, with 8 bases identical to TRBD1. V shed 3 bases and J 9 bases; nucleotides not matched to a gene: 8. CDR3 length: 15 amino acids. From germline, CDR1 is SGHRS and CDR2 YFSETQ. This CDR3 reads CASSSRDRLSSPLHF. The CDR3 DNA follows: TGCGCCAGCAGCTCGAGGGACAGGTTAAGTTCACCCCTCCACTTT.

The sample holds a few counts of this clone. The gene calls are TRBV5-4 and TRBJ2-3; D gene ambiguous. Germline loops: CDR1 SGHNT, CDR2 YYREEE (reference sequence). CDR3 length equals 15 residues. The V end was cut by 5 bases, the J end by 6 bases, with 19 bases between. The CDR3 DNA sequence: TGTGCCAGCAGGTCCGGACCCTCCCTCCTTGATACGCAGTATTTT. Encoded protein: CASRSGPSLLDTQYF.

The genes are TRBV5-6 and TRBJ2-5; D uncertain. The germline V and J ends were trimmed by 4 bases and 4 bases, with 8 bases remaining between them. This CDR3 region has 12 residues. Germline V gives CDR1 SGHDT, CDR2 YYEEEE. CDR3 DNA: TGTGCCAGCAGCCCAAGCTTAGAGACCCAGTACTTC. Amino acid sequence: CASSPSLETQYF.

The chain is built from TRBV9 and TRBJ1-6; 9 bases are shared with TRBD1. CDR3 length: 16 amino acids. CDR1 SGDLS and CDR2 YYNGEE come from the germline V gene. V shed 4 bases, J shed 7 bases, and the junction held 9 bases outside the gene matches. CDR3 in amino acids: CASSRDREQWNSPLHF. In nucleotides, the CDR3 is TGTGCCAGCAGCCGGGACAGGGAACAGTGGAATTCACCCCTCCACTTT.

This clone was found a few times. CDR3 nucleotides: TGTGCCAGCAGCTTATCCCGGTCCGAGCAGTACTTC. Translated, it gives CASSLSRSEQYF. The V and J genes are TRBV11-2 and TRBJ2-7; no clear D gene. Germline CDR1 and CDR2: SGHAT and FQNNGV. CDR3 length: 12 amino acids. V was pared by 2 bases and J by 6 bases, with 8 bases between.